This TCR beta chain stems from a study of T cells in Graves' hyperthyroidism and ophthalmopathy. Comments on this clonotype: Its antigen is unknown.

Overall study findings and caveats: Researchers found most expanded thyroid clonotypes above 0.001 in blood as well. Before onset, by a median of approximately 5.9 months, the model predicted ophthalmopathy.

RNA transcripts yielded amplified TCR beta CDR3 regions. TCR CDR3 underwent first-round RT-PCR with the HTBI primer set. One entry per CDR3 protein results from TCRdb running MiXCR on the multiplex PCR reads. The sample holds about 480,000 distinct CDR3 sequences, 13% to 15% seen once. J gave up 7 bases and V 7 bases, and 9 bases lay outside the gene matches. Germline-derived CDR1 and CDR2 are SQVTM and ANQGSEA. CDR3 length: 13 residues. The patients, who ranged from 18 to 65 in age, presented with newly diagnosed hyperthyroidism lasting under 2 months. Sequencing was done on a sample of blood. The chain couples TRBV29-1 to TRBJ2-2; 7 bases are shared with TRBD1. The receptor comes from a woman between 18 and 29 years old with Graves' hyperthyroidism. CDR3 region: CSAGQVWFGELFF. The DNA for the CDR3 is TGCAGCGCCGGACAGGTTTGGTTCGGGGAGCTGTTTTTT.